Listed below are T cell receptor beta chains from one sample, sequenced in a study of CD8 T cells in Susac syndrome. TCRdb recomputed calls from the immunoSEQ multiplex PCR reads with MiXCR, one row per CDR3 protein. The table records a few hundred thousand distinct CDR3 sequences, 80% to 95% of them present only once. Input material: CD8+ T cells from PBMCs. The receptors derive from a human donor with multiple sclerosis. Both conserved end residues are part of each CDR3. D genes are given only for firm matches. Size is stated for part of the rows, as once, few or many counts, or as a class when the clone is expanded.

TRBD2 | - | TRBJ2-1 | TRBV6-5 | CASSGRLYNEQFF | TGTGCGTCGAGCGGGAGGTTGTACAATGAGCAGTTCTTC
TRBD1 | - | TRBJ1-2 | TRBV10-3 | CAISPEYPQGIDSGYTF | TGTGCCATCAGTCCCGAATATCCACAGGGGATTGACTCAGGCTACACCTTC
TRBD2 | - | TRBJ2-4 | TRBV12-3/TRBV12-4 | CASAGGLAKNIQYF | TGTGCCAGCGCGGGAGGGCTAGCCAAAAACATTCAGTACTTC
- | - | TRBJ2-2 | TRBV9 | CASSVGGALGTGELFF | TGTGCCAGCAGCGTAGGCGGGGCGTTAGGCACCGGGGAGCTGTTTTTT
TRBD1 | - | TRBJ2-3 | TRBV5-4 | CASSLLVGGGTDTQYF | TGTGCCAGCAGCTTGTTGGTAGGGGGCGGCACAGATACGCAGTATTTT
TRBD1 | - | TRBJ2-7 | TRBV13 | CASSPHGTGWAYEQYF | TGTGCCAGCAGCCCACACGGGACAGGGTGGGCCTACGAGCAGTACTTC
- | - | TRBJ2-1 | TRBV2 | CASSEWDSDRYGEQFF | TGTGCCAGCAGTGAATGGGACTCCGATCGGTATGGAGAGCAGTTCTTC
- | - | TRBJ2-7 | TRBV6-1 | CASSEGGRVYEQYF | TGTGCCAGCAGTGAAGGGGGCCGGGTCTACGAGCAGTACTTC
TRBD1 | few | TRBJ2-2 | TRBV6-5 | CASRDRVSTGELFF | TGTGCCAGCAGAGACAGGGTTTCGACCGGGGAGCTGTTTTTT
TRBD1 | - | TRBJ2-4 | TRBV5-4 | CASSQQMGQPKNIQYF | TGTGCCAGCAGCCAACAGATGGGACAGCCCAAAAACATTCAGTACTTC
TRBD2 | - | TRBJ2-1 | TRBV29-1 | CSVEDAGGIYNEQFF | TGCAGCGTTGAAGATGCGGGGGGCATCTACAATGAGCAGTTCTTC
- | - | TRBJ2-7 | TRBV19 | CASSMDRFSYEQYF | TGTGCCAGTAGTATGGACAGATTCTCCTACGAGCAGTACTTC
- | - | TRBJ2-7 | TRBV24-1 | CATSVNHEQYF | TGTGCCACCAGTGTTAACCACGAGCAGTACTTC
TRBD1 | - | TRBJ1-4 | TRBV7-9 | CASSSPDRATNEKLFF | TGTGCCAGCAGCTCACCCGACAGGGCTACTAATGAAAAACTGTTTTTT
TRBD1 | - | TRBJ2-1 | TRBV10-3 | CATNAAGQGRDEQFF | TGTGCCACGAACGCCGCGGGACAGGGTCGCGATGAGCAGTTCTTC
- | - | TRBJ1-6 | TRBV20-1 | CSARDPWEASVFSPLHF | TGCAGTGCTAGAGACCCTTGGGAGGCGAGCGTCTTTTCACCCCTCCACTTT